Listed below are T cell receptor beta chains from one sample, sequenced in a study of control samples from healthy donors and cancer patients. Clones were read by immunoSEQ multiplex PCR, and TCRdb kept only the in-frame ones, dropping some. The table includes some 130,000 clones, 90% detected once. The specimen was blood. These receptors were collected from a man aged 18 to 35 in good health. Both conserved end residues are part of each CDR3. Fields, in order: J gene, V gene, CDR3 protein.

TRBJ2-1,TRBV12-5,CASGPPFPNEQFF
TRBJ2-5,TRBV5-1,CASSLDGFQETQYF
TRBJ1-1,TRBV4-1,CASSQVVSLNTEAFF
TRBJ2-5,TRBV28,CASNTFGSQETQYF
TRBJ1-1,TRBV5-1,CASSLEGGGRAFF
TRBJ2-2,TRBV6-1,CASSADRGGGRTGELFF
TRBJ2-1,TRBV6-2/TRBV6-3,CASSLVASSYNEQFF
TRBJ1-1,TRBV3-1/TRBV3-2,CASSQLGGFDEAFF
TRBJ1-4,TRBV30,CAWSVSRDEKLFF
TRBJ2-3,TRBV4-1,CASSQGRGALVTDTQYF
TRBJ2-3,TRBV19,CASSANELLPIDTQYF
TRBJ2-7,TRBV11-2,CASRAVSYEQYF
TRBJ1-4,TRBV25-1,CASSELNEKLFF
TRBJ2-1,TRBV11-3,CASSLDRWVGPSDGEQFF